A selection of T cell receptor beta chains follows, all from one sample in a study of beta chain features in type 1 diabetes. Clones were sequenced by immunoSEQ multiplex PCR, and TCRdb holds only the in-frame ones, with some missing. Of more than 250,000 clones in the sample, around 16% were seen once. Source material: naive CD4+ T cells from blood. The receptors derive from a young man with type 1 diabetes. Each CDR3 is given with its conserved first and last residue. D genes are given only for firm matches. Size is omitted from some rows. Given values are once, few, many or a class for expanded clones.

D gene | clone size | J gene | V gene | CDR3 protein | CDR3 DNA
- | - | TRBJ2-4 | TRBV29-1 | CSVDRQDKNIQYF | TGCAGCGTTGACAGACAGGACAAAAACATTCAGTACTTC
- | once | TRBJ1-2 | TRBV5-4 | CASSASGFYGYTF | TGTGCCAGCAGCGCCTCGGGGTTCTATGGCTACACCTTC
TRBD1 | - | TRBJ1-4 | TRBV4-2 | CASSQAARGDEKLFF | TGTGCCAGCAGCCAAGCGGCCAGGGGGGATGAAAAACTGTTTTTT
TRBD2 | - | TRBJ2-3 | TRBV30 | CAWSLGQLAGVTDTQYF | TGTGCCTGGAGTCTTGGACAACTAGCGGGCGTCACAGATACGCAGTATTTT
- | - | TRBJ2-5 | TRBV2 | CASSEIASRFQETQYF | TGTGCCAGCAGTGAAATTGCTAGCCGATTTCAAGAGACCCAGTACTTC
- | once | TRBJ1-4 | TRBV30 | CAWSGFEKLFF | TGTGCCTGGAGCGGGTTTGAAAAACTGTTTTTT
- | few | TRBJ2-2 | TRBV29-1 | CSVEPLAGNTGELFF | TGCAGCGTTGAACCCCTTGCGGGGAACACCGGGGAGCTGTTTTTT
- | - | TRBJ2-1 | TRBV7-2 | CASSLEDLEQFF | TGTGCCAGCAGCTTAGAGGACTTGGAGCAGTTCTTC
- | few | TRBJ2-6 | TRBV28 | CASSSRGSGANVLTF | TGTGCCAGCAGTTCCAGGGGTTCTGGGGCCAACGTCCTGACTTTC
- | few | TRBJ2-7 | TRBV30 | CAWSVLGSSYEQYF | TGTGCCTGGAGTGTACTCGGTTCAAGTTACGAGCAGTACTTC
- | few | TRBJ2-5 | TRBV5-4 | CASSLGQEGQETQYF | TGTGCCAGCAGCTTGGGGCAGGAAGGCCAAGAGACCCAGTACTTC
TRBD1 | few | TRBJ2-1 | TRBV7-9 | CASSLEAGTGRQFF | TGTGCCAGCAGCTTAGAGGCGGGGACAGGGAGGCAGTTCTTC
- | few | TRBJ2-7 | TRBV28 | CASSPGGSIDEQYF | TGTGCCAGCAGTCCAGGTGGTAGTATCGACGAGCAGTACTTC
- | - | TRBJ2-7 | TRBV7-9 | CASSSTEKYEQYF | TGTGCCAGCAGCTCGACAGAAAAGTACGAGCAGTACTTC
- | - | TRBJ2-3 | TRBV30 | CAWSIGGVDDTQYF | TGTGCCTGGAGCATAGGGGGGGTGGACGATACGCAGTATTTT
- | - | TRBJ2-3 | TRBV29-1 | CSVDPGTDTQYF | TGCAGCGTTGATCCCGGCACAGATACGCAGTATTTT
- | few | TRBJ2-3 | TRBV5-1 | CASGLSAGRSDTQYF | TGCGCCAGCGGACTTTCTGCAGGGAGGTCAGATACGCAGTATTTT
TRBD2 | - | TRBJ2-1 | TRBV19 | CASSPRRTSRGNEQFF | TGTGCCAGTAGTCCACGTCGGACTAGCAGGGGCAATGAGCAGTTCTTC
TRBD2 | - | TRBJ2-7 | TRBV9 | CASSVKRGGQAEQYF | TGTGCCAGCAGCGTTAAGCGGGGGGGCCAAGCCGAGCAGTACTTC
- | few | TRBJ1-2 | TRBV20-1 | CSAADSYGYTF | TGCAGTGCCGCGGACAGCTATGGCTACACCTTC
TRBD2 | few | TRBJ2-1 | TRBV5-1 | CASSPTSGSYNEQFF | TGCGCCAGCAGCCCGACTAGCGGATCTTACAATGAGCAGTTCTTC
TRBD2 | few | TRBJ2-3 | TRBV2 | CASSVLADGDTQYF | TGTGCCAGCAGTGTACTAGCGGATGGAGATACGCAGTATTTT
- | - | TRBJ1-3 | TRBV13 | CASSLGSSGNTIYF | TGTGCCAGCAGCTTAGGCAGCTCTGGAAACACCATATATTTT
TRBD2 | few | TRBJ2-3 | TRBV4-2 | CASSRSFSGTNTDTQYF | TGTGCCAGCAGCCGGAGTTTTAGCGGGACTAACACAGATACGCAGTATTTT
- | few | TRBJ2-1 | TRBV7-9 | CASSAVSNEQFF | TGTGCCAGCAGCGCCGTGAGCAATGAGCAGTTCTTC
- | - | TRBJ1-4 | TRBV6-1 | CATRKAGGNEKLFF | TGTGCCACGAGGAAGGCGGGCGGGAATGAAAAACTGTTTTTT
TRBD1 | few | TRBJ1-1 | TRBV27 | CASSDGTGGGTEAFF | TGTGCCAGCAGTGATGGGACAGGGGGAGGCACTGAAGCTTTCTTT
- | few | TRBJ2-7 | TRBV13 | CASSPLSYYEQYF | TGTGCCAGCAGCCCCCTTAGCTACTACGAGCAGTACTTC
- | - | TRBJ2-5 | TRBV2 | CASNTGQGETQYF | TGTGCCAGCAATACAGGTCAGGGGGAGACCCAGTACTTC
TRBD1 | few | TRBJ1-2 | TRBV9 | CASSSTGGVSYGYTF | TGTGCCAGCAGCAGTACAGGGGGCGTCTCCTATGGCTACACCTTC
TRBD2 | - | TRBJ2-4 | TRBV6-5 | CASSYSREGLGNIQYF | TGTGCCAGCAGTTACTCACGGGAGGGGCTGGGTAACATTCAGTACTTC
TRBD1 | - | TRBJ2-3 | TRBV5-6 | CASSLGTGGDF | TGTGCCAGCAGCCTCGGGACAGGGGGGGATTTT
- | - | TRBJ2-7 | TRBV30 | CAWGRGSYEQYF | TGTGCCTGGGGACGGGGTTCCTACGAGCAGTACTTC
- | - | TRBJ2-3 | TRBV11-3 | CASSSRGSGRDTQYF | TGTGCCAGCAGCTCCCGGGGGAGCGGGCGGGATACGCAGTATTTT
- | few | TRBJ1-1 | TRBV28 | CALGRGGVNTEAFF | TGTGCCCTGGGGCGGGGAGGGGTGAACACTGAAGCTTTCTTT
TRBD1 | few | TRBJ1-2 | TRBV29-1 | CSVEYPQGNYGYTF | TGCAGCGTTGAATATCCACAGGGGAACTATGGCTACACCTTC
- | few | TRBJ2-3 | TRBV7-2 | CASSPTLPRGHSTDTQYF | TGTGCCAGCAGTCCCACACTCCCGAGGGGACACAGCACAGATACGCAGTATTTT
- | - | TRBJ2-5 | TRBV6-5 | CASSSGPLSAIQYF | TGTGCCAGCAGTTCTGGGCCGCTATCCGCGATCCAGTACTTC
- | few | TRBJ1-4 | TRBV7-9 | CASDESKLFF | TGTGCCAGCGATGAGTCGAAACTGTTTTTT
- | - | TRBJ2-4 | TRBV18 | CASSLDRLAKNIQYF | TGTGCCAGCTCACTAGACAGACTAGCCAAAAACATTCAGTACTTC
TRBD1 | few | TRBJ1-2 | TRBV5-4 | CASSLSDRGGYGYTF | TGTGCCAGCAGCTTATCGGACAGGGGAGGCTATGGCTACACCTTC
TRBD1 | once | TRBJ1-4 | TRBV28 | CASSSPGQYGEKLFF | TGTGCCAGCAGTTCCCCGGGACAGTATGGGGAAAAACTGTTTTTT
TRBD2 | few | TRBJ2-1 | TRBV18 | CASSPTPSGGAKNEQFF | TGTGCCAGCTCACCAACCCCCAGCGGGGGGGCTAAGAATGAGCAGTTCTTC
TRBD2 | - | TRBJ2-5 | TRBV30 | CAWSPGLAGVHETQYF | TGTGCCTGGAGCCCGGGACTAGCGGGAGTTCATGAGACCCAGTACTTC
- | - | TRBJ2-1 | TRBV18 | CASSPLNENEQFF | TGTGCCAGCTCTCCATTGAATGAGAATGAGCAGTTCTTC
TRBD1 | - | TRBJ2-7 | TRBV5-1 | CASSPDRGSYEQYF | TGCGCCAGCAGCCCGGACAGGGGTTCCTACGAGCAGTACTTC
- | few | TRBJ2-2 | TRBV6-5 | CASRKGQNTGELFF | TGTGCCAGCAGAAAGGGACAGAACACCGGGGAGCTGTTTTTT
- | few | TRBJ2-3 | TRBV9 | CASSIMPGSGTDTQYF | TGTGCCAGCAGCATAATGCCGGGATCGGGCACAGATACGCAGTATTTT
TRBD2 | few | TRBJ2-3 | TRBV14 | CASSQVAGGPTDTQYF | TGTGCCAGCAGCCAAGTAGCGGGGGGGCCTACAGATACGCAGTATTTT
- | few | TRBJ2-5 | TRBV15 | CATSRGTVRTQYF | TGTGCCACCAGCAGAGGCACAGTAAGGACCCAGTACTTC
TRBD1 | few | TRBJ1-3 | TRBV11-2 | CASSSVPQGATGNTIYF | TGTGCCAGCAGCTCAGTACCACAGGGGGCGACTGGAAACACCATATATTTT